This T cell receptor beta chain was captured in a study of CXCR3-negative and CXCR3-positive naive CD8 T cells. For the study at large: Per library, roughly 1.5 +/- 0.3 million reads; approximately 150 million TRB reads overall. Findings and caveats of the study: When CXCR3-positive naive cells were set against CXCR3-negative naive cells, the former had more hydrophobic TRB CDR3s. TRB CDR3 properties served as the basis for inferring TCR strength, and surface CD5 was comparable between naive subsets.

To note about this clonotype: Antigen specificity is unknown.

The CDR3 is 14 amino acids. CDR1 is ENHRY, CDR2 SYGVKD, per germline. Researchers prepared the TRB cDNA libraries using 5' RACE with UMI labels. TCRdb re-called the 5' RACE reads and shows each CDR3 protein once, DNA omitted. Its listing shows fewer than 80,000 distinct CDR3 sequences. Naive cells were sorted as CD45RO-, CCR7+, CD27+ and CD95-. The V call is TRBV10-3, the J call TRBJ1-2. The source material was naive CXCR3- CD8+ T cells from blood. Subset defined: CD45RO-CCR7+CD27+CD95- naive CD8+ T cells lacking CXCR3 (TNR3-). The TCR sequence derives from a human donor in good health. Some clones in this sample may be carry-over from other donors' samples. The CDR3 loop reads CAISEPDKSEGYTF.